The present entry profiles one TCR beta chain with its context. Antigen unknown. The PCR ran on 60 Vbeta and 13 Jbeta primers. Measured with immunoSEQ multiplex PCR; TCRdb has only the in-frame clones, and not every one. Here the sample spans 100,000 to 150,000 clones, just under 75% being singletons. V shed 6 bases, J shed 2 bases, and the junction held 8 bases outside the gene matches. The CDR3 totals 15 residues. The germline V gene has CDR1 MNHNY and CDR2 SVGAGI (reference sequence). The data stem from a study of cytomegalovirus exposure and HLA in healthy donors. Study results and caveats: The dataset shows that most TCR sequences were rare, while some public TCRs occurred in many donors.

This chain joins TRBV6-6 and TRBJ2-5; TRBD1 aligns across 8 bases. The sample comprised PBMCs. The origin of this receptor is a man between 60 and 70 years old in good health and CMV-seropositive. The CDR3 region is CASSRPTGGQETQYF. As DNA, the CDR3 is TGTGCCAGCAGCCGGCCAACAGGGGGACAAGAGACCCAGTACTTC.